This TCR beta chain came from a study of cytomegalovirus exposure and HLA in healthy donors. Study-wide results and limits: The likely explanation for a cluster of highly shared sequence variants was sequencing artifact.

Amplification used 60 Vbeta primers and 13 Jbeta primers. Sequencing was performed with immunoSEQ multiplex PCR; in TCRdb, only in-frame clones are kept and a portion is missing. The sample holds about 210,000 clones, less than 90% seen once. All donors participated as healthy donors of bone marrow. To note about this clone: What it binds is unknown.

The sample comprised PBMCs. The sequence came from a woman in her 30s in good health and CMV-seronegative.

The CDR3 loop is CASSSQRNFGYNEQFF. In nucleotides, the CDR3 is TGTGCCAGCAGTTCTCAGCGGAACTTTGGGTACAATGAGCAGTTCTTC. This chain uses TRBV28 with TRBJ2-1; D possibly corresponds to TRBD2 (5 bases). The CDR3 length is 16 residues. Trimming removed 4 bases at V and 4 bases at J, with 17 bases between. Germline V gene data show CDR1 as MDHEN and CDR2 as SYDVKM.